What follows are 2 T cell receptor beta chains derived from one specimen sequenced in a study of T cells in Graves' hyperthyroidism and ophthalmopathy. Amplified TCR beta CDR3 regions came from RNA transcripts. The TCR CDR3 was amplified in a first-round RT-PCR using the HTBI primer set. TCRdb fed the multiplex PCR reads into MiXCR, producing one record per CDR3 protein. The sample carries hundreds of thousands of distinct CDR3 sequences, more than 14% recorded once. The sample comprised blood. The receptors stem from a woman between 45 and 60 years old with Graves' ophthalmopathy.

This chain uses TRBV6-1 with TRBJ2-1; D gene unclear. The CDR3 contains 13 residues. V shed 6 bases and J shed 9 bases, with 15 bases lying between them. Germline V gene data show CDR1 as MNHNS and CDR2 as SASEGT. This chain's CDR3 is CASRGTINGEQFF. The CDR3 region has the DNA TGTGCCAGCAGGGGAACGATAAACGGTGAGCAGTTCTTC.

This clonotype was seen at least ten times. The genes are TRBV5-5 and TRBJ2-7; TRBD1 might be the D (5 bases). CDR3 length equals 12 residues. V dropped 4 bases and J dropped 5 bases, with 10 bases sitting between them. CDR1 is SGHKS, CDR2 YYEKEE, per germline (reference sequence). CDR3 residues: CASSLRDNEQYF. CDR3 nucleotide sequence: TGTGCCAGCAGCCTCAGGGATAACGAGCAGTACTTC.